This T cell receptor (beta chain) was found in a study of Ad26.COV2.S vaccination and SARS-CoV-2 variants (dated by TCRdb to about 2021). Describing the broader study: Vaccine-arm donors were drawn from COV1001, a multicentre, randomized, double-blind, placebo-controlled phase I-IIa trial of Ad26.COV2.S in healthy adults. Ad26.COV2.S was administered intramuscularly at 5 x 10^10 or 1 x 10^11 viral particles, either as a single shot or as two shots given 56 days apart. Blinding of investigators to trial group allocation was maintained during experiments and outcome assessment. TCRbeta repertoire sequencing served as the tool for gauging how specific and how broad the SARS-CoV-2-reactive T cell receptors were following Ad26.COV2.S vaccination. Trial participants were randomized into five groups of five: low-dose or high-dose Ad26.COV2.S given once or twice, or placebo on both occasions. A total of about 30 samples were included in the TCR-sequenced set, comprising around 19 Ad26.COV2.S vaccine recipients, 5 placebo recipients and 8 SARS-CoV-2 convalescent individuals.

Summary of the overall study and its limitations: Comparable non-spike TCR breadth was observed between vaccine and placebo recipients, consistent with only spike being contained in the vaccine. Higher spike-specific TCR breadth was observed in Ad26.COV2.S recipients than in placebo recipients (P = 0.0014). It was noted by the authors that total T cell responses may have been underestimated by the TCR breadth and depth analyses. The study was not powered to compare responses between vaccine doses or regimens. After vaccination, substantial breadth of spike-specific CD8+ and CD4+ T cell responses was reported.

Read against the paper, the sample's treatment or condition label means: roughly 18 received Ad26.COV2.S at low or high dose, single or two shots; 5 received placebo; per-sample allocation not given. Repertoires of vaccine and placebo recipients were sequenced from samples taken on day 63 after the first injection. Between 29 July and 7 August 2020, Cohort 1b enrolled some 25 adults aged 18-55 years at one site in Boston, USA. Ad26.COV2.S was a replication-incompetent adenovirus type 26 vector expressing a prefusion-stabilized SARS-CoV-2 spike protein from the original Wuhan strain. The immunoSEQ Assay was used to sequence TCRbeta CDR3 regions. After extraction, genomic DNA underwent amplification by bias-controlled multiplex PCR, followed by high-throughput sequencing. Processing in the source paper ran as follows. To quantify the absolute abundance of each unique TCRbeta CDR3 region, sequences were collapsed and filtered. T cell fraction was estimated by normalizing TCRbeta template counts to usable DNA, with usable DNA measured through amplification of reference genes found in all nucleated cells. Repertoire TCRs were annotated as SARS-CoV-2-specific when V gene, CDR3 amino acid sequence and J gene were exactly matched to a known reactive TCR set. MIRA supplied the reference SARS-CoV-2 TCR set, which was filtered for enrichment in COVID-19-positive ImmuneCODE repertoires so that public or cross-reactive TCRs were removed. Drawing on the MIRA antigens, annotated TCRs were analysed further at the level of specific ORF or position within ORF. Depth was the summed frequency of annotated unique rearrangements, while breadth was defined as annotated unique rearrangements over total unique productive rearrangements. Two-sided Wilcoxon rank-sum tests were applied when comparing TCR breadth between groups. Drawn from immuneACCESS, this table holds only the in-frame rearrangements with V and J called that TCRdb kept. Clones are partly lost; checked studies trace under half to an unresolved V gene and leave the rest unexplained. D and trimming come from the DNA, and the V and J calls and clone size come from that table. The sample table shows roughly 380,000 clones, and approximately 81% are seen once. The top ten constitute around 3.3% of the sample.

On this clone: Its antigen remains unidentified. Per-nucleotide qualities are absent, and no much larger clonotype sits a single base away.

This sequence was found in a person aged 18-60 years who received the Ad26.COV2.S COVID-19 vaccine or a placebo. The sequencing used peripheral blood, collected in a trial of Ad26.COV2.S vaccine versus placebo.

The nucleotides read TGTGCCAGCAGCCGACGGGGGGACAGGGCCCTCTTAGAGTACTTC. This translates into CASSRRGDRALLEYF. The chain is encoded by TRBV7-8 joined to TRBJ2-7; TRBD1 aligns with 9 central bases. CDR1 and CDR2, per the germline V gene, are SGHVS and FQNEAQ. V loses 5 bases at its end and J loses 11 bases; junction bases beyond the gene matches: 16. Including cysteine and phenylalanine, the CDR3 has 15 amino acids. Left in the record is the CDR3 DNA by itself, 45 bases read in frame from the first base. Supplemented by the reference TRBV7-8 and TRBJ2-7 proteins around the CDR3, the complete variable domain is GAGVSQSPRYKVAKRGQDVALRCDPISGHVSLFWYQQALGQGPEFLTYFQNEAQLDKSGLPSDRFFAERPEGSVSTLKIQRTQQEDSAVYLCASSRRGDRALLEYFGPGTRLTVT.